Described below is a single T cell receptor (beta chain) sequence and its context. Its antigen is not known. The CDR3 is 14 residues long. Germline V lookup: CDR1 SGHVS, CDR2 FQNEAQ. V lost 1 base to trimming and J lost 5 bases, with 11 bases between them. The PCR was carried out with 60 Vbeta primers and 13 Jbeta primers. Libraries were prepared by immunoSEQ multiplex PCR; TCRdb keeps only in-frame clonotypes and omits some of them. The table for this sample gives fewer than 85,000 clones. These data belong to a study of cytomegalovirus exposure and HLA in healthy donors. Broader study findings: Across HLA loci, a later analysis found differing TCR association rates, with DRB1 most and HLA-C fewest.

The sample consisted of PBMCs. The chain joins TRBV7-8 to TRBJ1-1; no reliable D call. The receptor's source is a female donor in good health and CMV-seropositive. The CDR3 DNA is TGTGCCAGCAGCTTAGGACACGGTGGGACTGAAGCTTTCTTT. This sequence encodes CASSLGHGGTEAFF.